Listed here are 23 T cell receptor beta chains from one sample, sequenced in a study of blood T cells in healthy people across ages. Through a sample-barcoded 5' primer and a J-beta primer mix, a second PCR was run for roughly 6 to 11 cycles. One entry per CDR3 protein results from TCRdb running MiXCR on the 5' RACE reads. The table records 1.5 million to 2 million distinct CDR3 sequences, 25% to 30% of them present only once. Sequencing was done on a sample of blood. These TCRs come from a woman in her 30s in good health.

The sample holds a few counts of this clonotype. V and J are TRBV5-1 and TRBJ1-4, with TRBD1 as a possible D gene (6 bases). CDR3 size: 14 residues. Germline V gene data show CDR1 as SGHRS and CDR2 as YFSETQ. V lost 0 bases and J lost 6, with 9 bases in between. CDR3 loop: CASSLVAGDEKLFF. The CDR3 DNA follows: TGCGCCAGCAGCTTGGTGGCAGGGGATGAAAAACTGTTTTTT.

This clonotype was counted between two and nine times. The chain employs TRBV9 and TRBJ2-7, with D perhaps being TRBD1 or TRBD2 (6 bases each). The CDR3 consists of 15 residues. Germline CDR1 and CDR2: SGDLS and YYNGEE. The ends were cut back, 3 bases at V and 7 bases at J, with 20 bases in the middle. The CDR3 nucleotides are TGTGCCAGCAGCGGACAGCCCCCAGGGGAGGAGGAGCAGTACTTC. Amino acids: CASSGQPPGEEEQYF.

This clonotype was found many times. Here the CDR3 DNA reads TGTGCCAGCAGAGGACGGGGCGGATCGCGAAATGAGCAGTTCTTC. Translation gives CASRGRGGSRNEQFF. The V gene is TRBV27, the J gene TRBJ2-1; TRBD1 or TRBD2 may be the D gene (5 bases each). This CDR3 is built from 15 residues. V lost 6 bases and J lost 7, with 19 bases in between. Germline CDR1 MNHEY, CDR2 SMNVEV (reference sequence).

This clonotype occurred a few times. This chain links TRBV9 with TRBJ2-1; 10 bases align to TRBD2. This CDR3 is 15 amino acids long. The trim removed 3 bases at V and 5 bases at J, leaving 5 bases unmatched. The germline gives CDR1 SGDLS, CDR2 YYNGEE. The CDR3 protein is CASSEGTSVDNEQFF. The CDR3 coding sequence is TGTGCCAGCAGCGAGGGGACTAGCGTTGACAATGAGCAGTTCTTC. Looking up the rest from reference TRBV9 and TRBJ2-1 gives the full variable domain: DSGVTQTPKHLITATGQRVTLRCSPRSGDLSVYWYQQSLDQGLQFLIQYYNGEERAKGNILERFSAQQFPDLHSELNLSSLELGDSALYFCASSEGTSVDNEQFFGPGTRLTVL.

The chain links TRBV15 to TRBJ2-5, with D possibly being TRBD2 (5 bases). CDR1 LNHNV and CDR2 YYDKDF come from the germline V gene (reference sequence). V was clipped by 7 bases and J by 3 bases, with 15 bases between them. The CDR3 contains 14 residues. The CDR3: CATKTIGKEETQYF. The CDR3 bases are TGTGCCACCAAGACTATCGGGAAGGAAGAGACCCAGTACTTC.

J is TRBJ1-2 and V is TRBV11-2; D is ambiguous. Germline CDR1 SGHAT, CDR2 FQNNGV. V dropped 2 bases and J dropped 4 bases, with 17 bases sitting between them. This CDR3 is 16 amino acids long. The CDR3 loop reads CASSLMNSPPRYGYTF. DNA of the CDR3: TGTGCCAGCAGCTTAATGAATTCCCCTCCCCGCTATGGCTACACCTTC. The variable domain in full, with the rest retrieved from reference TRBV11-2 and TRBJ1-2, is EAGVAQSPRYKIIEKRQSVAFWCNPISGHATLYWYQQILGQGPKLLIQFQNNGVVDDSQLPKDRFSAERLKGVDSTLKIQPAKLEDSAVYLCASSLMNSPPRYGYTFGSGTRLTVV.

Regarding this clonotype: This may be a read error, as it is one base from a much larger clone. The chain links TRBV29-1 to TRBJ2-4, with D possibly being TRBD1 (6 bases). V dropped 5 bases and J dropped 13 bases, with 33 bases sitting between them. From germline, CDR1 is SQVTM and CDR2 ANQGSEA. This CDR3 has 17 residues. The chain's CDR3 is CSVMGTPTASLAYGQYF. The CDR3 DNA follows: TGCAGCGTTATGGGGACACCGACAGCCTCACTTGCCTACGGGCAGTACTTC.

V usage is TRBV7-9 and J usage is TRBJ1-4, with D perhaps TRBD1 (6 bases). Trimming removed 7 bases at V and 10 bases at J, with 22 bases between. The CDR3 is 15 amino acids. Germline values: CDR1 SEHNR, CDR2 FQNEAQ (reference sequence). CDR3 DNA: TGTGCCAGCACCCCTGCGGGGGCAGGGGACCGAAAACTGTTTTTT. This codes for CASTPAGAGDRKLFF.

This rearrangement joins TRBV10-1 to TRBJ2-2, with a weak D call TRBD1 (6 bases). The CDR3 is 13 amino acids. Trimming took 2 bases from V and 6 from J, leaving 7 bases between them. The V gene's germline CDR1 is WNHNN and CDR2 SYGVQD (reference sequence). The CDR3 bases are TGCGCCAGCAGTGAGGGACAGCCCGGGGAGCTGTTTTTT. Amino acid sequence: CASSEGQPGELFF.

This clonotype was picked up many times. This sequence joins TRBV7-2 and TRBJ2-1, with 8 bases lining up with TRBD2. With V trimmed by 5 bases and J by 2 bases, 5 bases remained unmatched. In germline, CDR1 is SGHTA, CDR2 FQGNSA. This CDR3 has 15 amino acids. In nucleotides, the CDR3 is TGTGCCAGCAGCCGCGGGGGGACCACCTACAATGAGCAGTTCTTC. Translated: CASSRGGTTYNEQFF.

At least ten counts were recorded for this clonotype. The chain links TRBV20-1 to TRBJ2-7, with TRBD2 as a possible D gene (5 bases). The CDR3 has 13 residues. Germline loops: CDR1 DFQATT, CDR2 SNEGSKA (reference sequence). V was pared by 6 bases and J by 9 bases, with 21 bases between. The CDR3 bases are TGCAGTGCCCCTCTCGGGGAGCTACGAGGGCAGTACTTC. This sequence encodes CSAPLGELRGQYF.

The J gene is TRBJ2-3, the V gene TRBV6-2 or TRBV6-3; TRBD2 matches 13 bases. The V segment lost 5 bases and the J segment 3 bases; nucleotides outside the gene matches: 11. CDR1 is MNHEY and CDR2 is SVGEGT in the germline V gene. This CDR3 spans 18 amino acids. DNA for the CDR3: TGTGCCAGCAGTCGCGGACTAGCGGGAGTGATTTGGACAGATACGCAGTATTTT. The encoded protein is CASSRGLAGVIWTDTQYF.

The J gene is TRBJ1-6, the V gene TRBV5-6; perhaps TRBD1 as D (6 bases). The CDR3 contains 16 residues. V was cut by 4 bases and J by 10 bases, with 21 bases left in between. Germline V lookup: CDR1 SGHDT, CDR2 YYEEEE. The CDR3 DNA sequence: TGTGCCAGCAGCCCTCAGGTAGGGGGGCTCGGGTCACCCCTCCACTTT. This encodes CASSPQVGGLGSPLHF.

The CDR3 loop is CASREGLSDSSGYTF. The DNA for the CDR3 is TGTGCCAGCAGGGAGGGGCTGTCCGACAGTAGTGGCTACACCTTC. V is TRBV6-6 and J is TRBJ1-2; D possibly corresponds to TRBD1 (5 bases). V gave up 6 bases and J gave up 7 bases, with 21 bases separating them. Germline CDR1 is MNHNY and CDR2 is SVGAGI (reference sequence). The CDR3 covers 15 residues.

This clonotype was observed at least ten times. The rearrangement links TRBV10-3 to TRBJ2-7; a weak D match, TRBD1 (6 bases). The ends were cut back, 3 bases at V and 6 bases at J, with 6 bases in the middle. Germline V gives CDR1 ENHRY, CDR2 SYGVKD. The CDR3 covers 11 residues. In DNA, the CDR3 is TGTGCCATCAGTGACAGGGGCGAGCAGTACTTC. Translated: CAISDRGEQYF.

This clonotype was recorded a few times. At one end, the junction sequence differs from germline, possibly due to a read error. V gene TRBV4-3 combines with J gene TRBJ2-3, with a possible D match to TRBD2 (7 bases). This CDR3 has 15 amino acids. Germline values: CDR1 LGHNA, CDR2 YSLEER. The CDR3 protein is CTSSQGGVSADTQYF. In DNA, the CDR3 is TGCACCAGCAGCCAAGGGGGGGTCTCGGCAGATACGCAGTATTTT.

The chain recombines TRBV5-1 with TRBJ2-1; D is possibly TRBD1 (5 bases). The CDR3 contains 14 residues. Per the germline V gene, CDR1 is SGHRS and CDR2 is YFSETQ. Trimming removed 3 bases at V and 9 bases at J, with 16 bases between. The chain's CDR3 is CASSSQGILGEQFF. In nucleotides, the CDR3 is TGCGCCAGCAGCTCCCAGGGAATTCTCGGTGAGCAGTTCTTC.

The chain is built from TRBV12-3 or TRBV12-4 and TRBJ2-1, with 11 bases lining up with TRBD2. The CDR3 has 14 residues. Unmatched junction bases numbered 6, after V lost 6 bases and J lost 8 bases. CDR3 DNA: TGTGCCAGCAGACCCGGGACTAGCGGTGATGAGCAGTTCTTC. Its translation is CASRPGTSGDEQFF.

In this sample, this clonotype turned up a few times. The rearrangement uses TRBV29-1 and TRBJ1-1, with D possibly matching TRBD1 (6 bases). The V end was cut by 7 bases, the J end by 1 base, with 16 bases between. In germline, CDR1 is SQVTM, CDR2 ANQGSEA. The CDR3 is 14 amino acids. The CDR3 DNA reads TGCAGCGCCCAAAGTACAGGGACGAACACTGAAGCTTTCTTT. Its translation is CSAQSTGTNTEAFF.

CDR3 region: CASTEGGNNEKLFF. CDR3 nucleotide sequence: TGTGCCAGCACCGAAGGGGGGAATAATGAAAAACTGTTTTTT. The chain combines TRBV2 with TRBJ1-4; possible D gene TRBD1, 6 bases. V was cut by 7 bases and J by 4 bases, with 13 bases left in between. Germline lookup yields CDR1 SNHLY and CDR2 FYNNEI. The CDR3 contains 14 residues.

This clonotype was recorded at least ten times. The rearrangement links TRBV5-1 to TRBJ2-7; no definite D call. The germline V and J ends were trimmed by 1 base and 2 bases, with 10 bases remaining between them. The CDR3 loop spans 14 amino acids. CDR1 is SGHRS and CDR2 is YFSETQ in the germline V gene. CDR3 coding DNA: TGCGCCAGCAGCTTGAAGAGACAAACCTACGAGCAGTACTTC. The encoded protein is CASSLKRQTYEQYF.

This clonotype showed up just a few times. This chain connects TRBV12-3 or TRBV12-4 to TRBJ2-4, with a possible D match to TRBD1 (7 bases). This CDR3 comprises 16 residues. Trimming removed 0 bases at V and 8 bases at J, with 17 bases between. The CDR3 DNA is TGTGCCAGCAGTTTAGCTGGCAGGGGGTGGGGGGACATTCAGTACTTC. Protein: CASSLAGRGWGDIQYF.

Concerning this clonotype itself: One base away lies a much larger clone, so this may be a sequencing read error. The chain joins TRBV4-2 to TRBJ2-5; 9 nucleotides align to TRBD1. This CDR3 is built from 14 residues. CDR1 and CDR2 from the germline V gene are LGHNA and YNFKEQ. CDR3 protein: CAGSQGDRDRGQYF. The CDR3 DNA sequence: TGTGCCGGCAGCCAAGGGGACAGGGATAGGGGGCAGTACTTC.